The 8 T cell receptor beta chains given below trace back to one sample, sequenced in a study of CD8 T cells in ankylosing spondylitis. Study observations and caveats: In ankylosing spondylitis blood, a motif of 7 to 9 highly homologous TCR beta variants appeared characteristic.

Using its own MiXCR run on the 5' RACE reads, TCRdb lists one record per CDR3 protein. The repertoire holds around 490,000 distinct CDR3 sequences, with approximately 5% as singletons. These receptors' targets are unknown. The sequenced sample consisted of blood, either unsorted or a sorted T cell fraction (not recorded which). These receptors originate from a male donor with ankylosing spondylitis.

The chain employs TRBV7-2 and TRBJ2-1, with D maybe TRBD2 (7 bases). Between the trimmed V and J ends, which lost 3 bases and 2 bases, there was a span of 11 bases. The germline V gene encodes CDR1 SGHTA and CDR2 FQGNSA. This CDR3 has 15 residues. CDR3: CASSFKGGPYNEQFF. The CDR3 DNA is TGTGCCAGCAGCTTTAAGGGGGGGCCCTACAATGAGCAGTTCTTC.

This clonotype was detected many times. This chain uses TRBV30 with TRBJ1-5, with D perhaps TRBD1 (6 bases). This CDR3 is 14 amino acids long. CDR1 is GTSNPN and CDR2 is SVGIG in the germline V gene (reference sequence). The V end lost 4 bases, the J end lost 6 bases, and 16 bases lay between the germline ends. This chain's CDR3 is CAWTQRGYAQPQHF. CDR3 coding DNA: TGTGCCTGGACCCAAAGGGGGTACGCTCAGCCCCAGCATTTT.

The V gene is TRBV6-2 or TRBV6-3, the J gene TRBJ2-4, with a weak D call TRBD2 (5 bases). Trimming took off 2 bases at V and 8 bases at J, with 7 bases between the two ends. Germline CDR1 reads MNHEY; CDR2 reads SVGEGT. CDR3 length: 12 residues. The CDR3 DNA reads TGTGCCAGCAGTTACGGCGGGTACATTCAGTACTTC. This sequence encodes CASSYGGYIQYF.

This clonotype was recorded at least ten times. The chain recombines TRBV20-1 with TRBJ2-1, with 10 positions matching TRBD1. The CDR3 covers 13 residues. V dropped 3 bases and J dropped 7; count of bases not matched to a gene: 3. The germline gives CDR1 DFQATT, CDR2 SNEGSKA (reference sequence). The CDR3 region has the DNA TGCAGTGCTAGGGACAGGGGGGTGAATGAGCAGTTCTTC. This encodes CSARDRGVNEQFF.

This clonotype showed up many times. The V and J genes are TRBV7-6 and TRBJ2-1; D is unresolved. CDR1 is SGHVS, CDR2 FNYEAQ, per germline. This CDR3 is 17 amino acids long. V was clipped by 5 bases and J by 0 bases, with 17 bases between them. CDR3 coding DNA: TGTGCCAGCAGCCCAAGCTACAGCGACCTCTCCTACAATGAGCAGTTCTTC. Its protein is CASSPSYSDLSYNEQFF.

This clonotype was observed at least ten times. The chain links TRBV7-9 to TRBJ1-1; D remains unclear. Germline V gene sequence: CDR1 SEHNR, CDR2 FQNEAQ (reference sequence). This CDR3 contains 11 residues. Trimming removed 3 bases from V and 7 bases from J, with 6 bases in between. The CDR3 nucleotides read TGTGCCAGCAGCTTTGGGAATGAAGCTTTCTTT. Residues: CASSFGNEAFF. The entire variable domain, with the rest obtained from reference TRBV7-9 and TRBJ1-1, is as follows: DTGVSQNPRHKITKRGQNVTFRCDPISEHNRLYWYRQTLGQGPEFLTYFQNEAQLEKSRLLSDRFSAERPKGSFSTLEIQRTEQGDSAMYLCASSFGNEAFFGQGTRLTVV.

V is TRBV27 and J is TRBJ1-5; D unresolved. This CDR3 is 13 amino acids long. The V end was cut by 2 bases, the J end by 3 bases, with 5 bases between. CDR1 is MNHEY and CDR2 is SMNVEV in the germline V gene (reference sequence). CDR3 residues: CASSLHNNQPQHF. CDR3 nucleotide sequence: TGTGCCAGCAGTTTACATAACAATCAGCCCCAGCATTTT.

This clonotype occurred many times. The chain links TRBV7-9 to TRBJ2-1, with D possibly matching TRBD1 (5 bases). The CDR3 has 15 amino acids. The germline CDR1 and CDR2 sequences are SEHNR and FQNEAQ (reference sequence). Trimming removed 3 bases at V and 12 bases at J, with 21 bases between. CDR3 nucleotides: TGTGCCAGCAGCTTGGACCCGCCAGGGTTGGTTGGGCAGTTCTTC. It translates to CASSLDPPGLVGQFF. The variable domain in full, with the rest retrieved from reference TRBV7-9 and TRBJ2-1, is DTGVSQNPRHKITKRGQNVTFRCDPISEHNRLYWYRQTLGQGPEFLTYFQNEAQLEKSRLLSDRFSAERPKGSFSTLEIQRTEQGDSAMYLCASSLDPPGLVGQFFGPGTRLTVL.